This entry lists 21 T cell receptor beta chains sequenced from one sample in a study of identical twins. TCRdb passed the 5' RACE reads through MiXCR, listing each CDR3 protein once. This table has approximately 890,000 distinct CDR3 sequences, approximately 13% appearing once. This sample also appeared in a second study, on yellow fever vaccine responses in identical twins.

The sequenced sample was PBMCs. These receptors were obtained from a woman aged 18-29 years in good health.

This clonotype came up a few times. The V call is TRBV20-1, the J call TRBJ2-7; D could derive from TRBD1 or TRBD2 (7 bases each). The germline V and J ends were trimmed by 6 bases and 3 bases, with 18 bases remaining between them. The CDR3 covers 14 residues. The germline V gene encodes CDR1 DFQATT and CDR2 SNEGSKA (reference sequence). This chain's CDR3 is CSASPGGQYYEQYV. In DNA, the CDR3 is TGCAGTGCCTCCCCGGGGGGACAGTACTACGAGCAGTACGTC.

This clonotype turned up a few times. The genes are TRBV7-8 and TRBJ2-2; no clear D gene. This CDR3 spans 16 amino acids. CDR1 and CDR2 from the germline V gene are SGHVS and FQNEAQ. The ends were cut back, 1 base at V and 13 bases at J, with 22 bases in the middle. Written as DNA, the CDR3 is TGTGCCAGCAGCTTAGTTAACCCGGGCAGACCTATGGGGCTGTTTTTT. Protein: CASSLVNPGRPMGLFF.

The sample holds a few counts of this clonotype. The J gene is TRBJ2-5, the V gene TRBV29-1; 8 nucleotides agree with TRBD2. Trimming at V came to 0 bases and at J to 2 bases, leaving 14 bases not matched to a gene. CDR1 and CDR2 (germline): SQVTM, ANQGSEA. CDR3 length: 18 residues. CDR3 DNA: TGCAGCGTTGAAGATATGAGGTCGGCGGGAGGCGCACAAGAGACCCAGTACTTC. Translation: CSVEDMRSAGGAQETQYF.

The V gene is TRBV10-3, the J gene TRBJ2-1, with D possibly TRBD2 on 6 matching bases. The CDR3 is 21 amino acids. Looked up from germline, CDR1 is ENHRY and CDR2 is SYGVKD. Trimming removed 0 bases at V and 4 bases at J, with 28 bases between. CDR3 DNA: TGTGCCATCAGTGAGTCAAAGGGTCCTGCGCGGGACGGGCCGAAGTACAATGAGCAGTTCTTC. As protein: CAISESKGPARDGPKYNEQFF.

This clonotype was picked up a small number of times. The genes are TRBV10-1 and TRBJ1-2; maybe TRBD1 (5 bases). The CDR3 runs 14 residues. The V end lost 6 bases, the J end lost 0 bases, and 11 bases lay between the germline ends. CDR1 is WNHNN and CDR2 is SYGVQD in the germline V gene (reference sequence). The CDR3 sequence: CASRADTANYGYTF. The DNA of the CDR3 is TGCGCCAGCAGGGCGGACACCGCTAACTATGGCTACACCTTC.

In the case of this clonotype: The junction differs from germline at one of its ends, possibly a read error. J is TRBJ2-7 and V is TRBV7-9, with D possibly matching TRBD2 (6 bases). CDR1 is SEHNR and CDR2 is FQNEAQ in the germline V gene (reference sequence). This CDR3 has 15 residues. CDR3 loop: CANSSWGGDIYEQYF. The CDR3 DNA reads as TGTGCCAACAGCTCATGGGGCGGGGATATCTACGAGCAGTACTTC.

This sequence joins TRBV20-1 and TRBJ2-1, with 12 bases that match TRBD2. The CDR3 extends over 12 amino acids. V shed 6 bases and J 10 bases; nucleotides not matched to a gene: 4. Per germline, CDR1 DFQATT and CDR2 SNEGSKA (reference sequence). CDR3 sequence: CSARLAGEEQFF. Here the CDR3 DNA reads TGCAGTGCCAGACTAGCGGGAGAGGAGCAGTTCTTC.

This clonotype has a count of ten or more. This chain uses TRBV7-2 with TRBJ2-3; D remains ambiguous. The CDR3 runs 13 residues. Per the germline V gene, CDR1 is SGHTA and CDR2 is FQGNSA. Trimming cost V 6 bases and J 8 bases, with 15 bases left between them. The CDR3 here is CASSSIGGRTQYF. The CDR3 DNA is TGTGCCAGCAGTTCTATCGGTGGGCGTACGCAGTATTTT.

The V call is TRBV11-2, the J call TRBJ2-3, with 13 bases lining up with TRBD2. V lost 3 bases and J lost 8; bases outside the gene matches: 8. The CDR3 totals 16 residues. From germline, CDR1 is SGHAT and CDR2 FQNNGV. This CDR3 reads CASSFTSGGASGTQYF. DNA of the CDR3: TGTGCCAGCAGCTTTACTAGCGGGGGGGCCTCAGGTACGCAGTATTTT.

The table lists this clonotype with many counts. This chain connects TRBV12-3 or TRBV12-4 to TRBJ2-7; D possibly matches TRBD1 or TRBD2 (5 bases each). The CDR3 totals 15 residues. Trimming pared 5 bases from V and 7 bases from J, leaving 21 bases between. This CDR3 is CASSSLRDGGYEQYF. In DNA form, the CDR3 reads TGTGCCAGCAGTAGCCTCCGGGACGGTGGTTATGAGCAGTACTTC.

The V gene is TRBV18, the J gene TRBJ1-1, with D unclear. The V end lost 4 bases, the J end lost 4 bases, and 13 bases lay between the germline ends. This CDR3 is 14 amino acids long. CDR1 and CDR2 (germline): KGHSH, LQKENI. The CDR3 coding sequence is TGTGCCAGCTCACAAGGAGCCCTCACCACTGAAGCTTTCTTT. It yields the protein CASSQGALTTEAFF. The whole variable domain, filled in from reference TRBV18 and TRBJ1-1, reads NAGVMQNPRHLVRRRGQEARLRCSPMKGHSHVYWYRQLPEEGLKFMVYLQKENIIDESGMPKERFSAEFPKEGPSILRIQQVVRGDSAAYFCASSQGALTTEAFFGQGTRLTVV.

This clonotype was observed a handful of times. The chain has TRBV7-2 and TRBJ2-7, with 9 bases that match TRBD2. This CDR3 is 15 amino acids long. Germline CDR1 is SGHTA and CDR2 is FQGNSA. With 5 bases clipped from V and 2 bases from J, the junction kept 7 bases outside the gene matches. The CDR3 reads CASSPKSGGTYEQYV. The CDR3 DNA reads TGTGCCAGCAGCCCTAAAAGCGGGGGGACCTACGAGCAGTACGTC.

This clonotype was detected many times. A junction boundary mismatches the germline segment, possibly from a read error. The rearrangement uses TRBV5-1 and TRBJ2-1; 10 bases are shared with TRBD1. CDR1 is SGHRS, CDR2 YFSETQ, per germline. The CDR3 consists of 14 residues. The CDR3 bases are TGTGCCAGCAGTTTGGGACAGGGGCGGAATGAGCAGTTCTTC. Protein product: CASSLGQGRNEQFF.

This clonotype showed up many times. The chain couples TRBV4-1 to TRBJ2-4; the D gene is possibly TRBD1 (5 bases). V dropped 1 base and J dropped 4 bases, with 11 bases sitting between them. Germline V CDR1 and CDR2: MGHRA, YSYEKL. The CDR3 loop spans 15 amino acids. The CDR3 bases are TGCGCCAGCAGCCAAGGAGAGGACAAGAAAAACATTCAGTACTTC. Protein: CASSQGEDKKNIQYF.

This sequence joins TRBV4-1 and TRBJ1-1; D might be TRBD1 (5 bases). With 1 base removed from V and 3 bases from J, the gap between germline ends came to 12 bases. This CDR3 comprises 15 residues. Germline CDR1 MGHRA, CDR2 YSYEKL. CDR3 sequence reads: CASSQATGSDTEAFF. CDR3 in DNA: TGCGCCAGCAGCCAAGCAACAGGTAGCGACACTGAAGCTTTCTTT.

This chain uses TRBV20-1 with TRBJ2-2, with D uncertain. V lost 4 bases and J lost 0, with 9 bases in between. In germline, CDR1 is DFQATT, CDR2 SNEGSKA (reference sequence). CDR3 size: 14 residues. The CDR3 protein is CSAKKQTNTGELFF. CDR3 nucleotides: TGCAGTGCTAAGAAACAGACGAACACCGGGGAGCTGTTTTTT.

The chain employs TRBV2 and TRBJ2-5; TRBD1 might be the D (5 bases). Trimming shortened V by 5 bases and J by 7 bases, and 11 bases separated the two germline ends. The CDR3 covers 12 residues. CDR1 and CDR2 (germline): SNHLY, FYNNEI. In DNA form, the CDR3 reads TGTGCCAGCAGTACAGGTCTGGGGACCCAGTACTTC. Translated: CASSTGLGTQYF.

The sample holds many counts of this clonotype. V and J are TRBV14 and TRBJ2-2; no clear D gene. Trimming left V 1 base short and J 1 base short, with 10 bases between. The CDR3 is made up of 16 amino acids. Germline V gene sequence: CDR1 SGHDN, CDR2 FVKESK. CDR3 nucleotides: TGTGCCAGCAGCCAAGTAGGATCTCGGAACACCGGGGAGCTGTTTTTT. Translated: CASSQVGSRNTGELFF.

This clonotype was observed a handful of times. The chain recombines TRBV5-1 with TRBJ2-1, with no clear D. This CDR3 has 12 amino acids. Germline CDR1 and CDR2: SGHRS and YFSETQ. The V end lost 3 bases, the J end lost 7 bases, and 8 bases lay between the germline ends. The CDR3 DNA sequence: TGCGCCAGCAGCTCAGACAAAAATGAGCAGTTCTTC. Amino acids: CASSSDKNEQFF.

This clonotype has just a few counts. This chain links TRBV4-1 with TRBJ2-2, with 7 bases aligning to TRBD2. The ends lost 2 bases at V and 8 bases at J; junction bases unmatched: 11. From germline, CDR1 is MGHRA and CDR2 YSYEKL. The CDR3 totals 16 residues. CDR3 residues: CASSQHPQGRGGELFF. The CDR3 nucleotides are TGCGCCAGCAGCCAACATCCCCAAGGGCGGGGGGGGGAGCTGTTTTTT.

As to this clonotype: At one boundary the junction diverges from the germline segment, which might be a read error. The chain combines TRBV12-3 or TRBV12-4 with TRBJ1-5; no definite D call. CDR3 length: 13 amino acids. The CDR3, as DNA: TGTGCCAGCAGTTTAGCCTTGAATCGGCCCCAGCATTTT. Amino acids: CASSLALNRPQHF.